This TCR beta chain was documented in a study of cytomegalovirus exposure and HLA in healthy donors. Study-wide points: With high specificity and sensitivity, the classifier reportedly diagnosed cytomegalovirus status. Accurate prediction of HLA-A and HLA-B alleles (for most subjects) was reportedly achieved from TCR beta sequences. When analyzed later, a missense DCLRE1C variant was found to be linked to TCR beta V- and J-gene trimming.

A remark on this clone: The antigen is undetermined.

Researchers ran the PCR with 60 Vbeta and 13 Jbeta primers. Assay: immunoSEQ multiplex PCR; the TCRdb copy retains only in-frame clones and omits some. The profile covers 92,000 or so clones, with roughly 63% appearing a single time and 20% to 25% taken by the ten largest. Deletions cut 2 bases from V and 2 bases from J, with 5 bases between. Germline V lookup: CDR1 MNHEY, CDR2 SMNVEV (reference sequence). This CDR3 has 13 amino acids. The receptor comes from a woman aged 45-60 years in good health and CMV-seropositive. Sequences were obtained from PBMCs. The genes are TRBV27 and TRBJ2-3; D ambiguous. The CDR3 region is CASSLTYTDTQYF. The CDR3 DNA reads as TGTGCCAGCAGTTTAACCTACACAGATACGCAGTATTTT.